This paragraph covers one T cell receptor beta chain sequence. Antigen specificity is unknown. Germline V lookup: CDR1 MNHEY, CDR2 SVGAGI. The V end lost 6 bases, the J end lost 6 bases, and 18 bases lay between the germline ends. CDR3 length: 15 residues. The sample belongs to a study of lymphopenia after photon versus proton radiotherapy. Study-wide findings and caveats: A bigger post-nadir fall in TCR diversity correlated inversely with survival time in deceased patients. Post-nadir diversity loss with photons came from oligoclonal expansion, particularly CD8+ Temra cells. Survival link was tested only in deceased patients; proton benefit remains a possibility. Photon-treated patients lost naive T cells and TCR diversity; proton-treated stayed stable.

Assay: immunoSEQ multiplex PCR; the TCRdb copy retains only in-frame clones and omits some. The table records tens of thousands of clones, 85% of them present only once. V and J are TRBV6-5 and TRBJ2-4, with D possibly called TRBD1 or TRBD2 (5 bases each). The sample was peripheral blood, taken from a patient treated with photon-based radiotherapy. This clonotype was sampled from a middle-aged man with gastric cancer. The CDR3 nucleotides are TGTGCCAGCAGCACCCAGTCGGGGCCTGGAAACATTCAGTACTTC. It specifies CASSTQSGPGNIQYF.